This T cell receptor (beta chain) stems from a study of early T cells in non-severe SARS-CoV-2 infection. Individual cDNA molecules were tagged with unique molecular identifiers, the study reported. TCRdb redid the calling of the 5' RACE reads with MiXCR, one entry per CDR3 protein. The sample includes about 59,000 distinct CDR3 sequences, 11% of them seen just once. This clonotype was counted many times. Germline assignment: CDR1 SGHDT and CDR2 YYEEEE. CDR3 length: 12 residues. With 0 bases removed from V and 11 bases from J, the gap between germline ends came to 11 bases. Material: whole blood. The source of this sequence is an adult who was a healthcare worker with PCR-confirmed SARS-CoV-2 infection or an uninfected control (not recorded which). The V and J genes are TRBV5-6 and TRBJ1-1; no reliable D call. CDR3 sequence: CASSLVDAGAFF. CDR3 in DNA: TGTGCCAGCAGCTTGGTGGACGCGGGGGCTTTCTTT.